Below, one TCR beta chain is given with its context. The antigen is undetermined. There were at least 5 micrograms of total RNA extracted from every sample. The second PCR ran roughly 7 to 12 cycles with a sample-barcoded 5' primer and J-beta primers. MiXCR, applied by TCRdb to the 5' RACE reads, yields one record per CDR3 protein. The table shows 700,000 to 950,000 distinct CDR3 sequences, with roughly two fifths occurring only once. This entry belongs to a study of blood T cells in healthy people across ages. Whole-study results and caveats: There were more naive CD4+ cells and higher diversity in long-lived donors than in aged donors. TCR beta diversity, measured per million T cells, fell in a roughly linear way with age. A conclusive naive versus antigen-experienced comparison was prevented by the unsorted PBMCs.

This TCR was sampled from an older woman in good health. Sequenced input: blood.

The CDR3 loop is CSALGQASYEQYF. CDR3 bases: TGCAGTGCTCTAGGACAGGCCAGCTACGAGCAGTACTTC. V usage is TRBV20-1 and J usage is TRBJ2-7, with 7 bases fitting TRBD1. Germline V CDR1 and CDR2: DFQATT, SNEGSKA (reference sequence). This CDR3 is 13 amino acids long. The V segment lost 5 bases and the J segment 3 bases; nucleotides outside the gene matches: 7.